This T cell receptor (beta chain) was sequenced in a study of T cell repertoires in cytomegalovirus infection. Overall study: Matching HLA type, along with CMV infection, was indicated by public TCR beta signatures.

This CDR3 comprises 17 residues. CDR1 SGHDT and CDR2 YYEEEE come from the germline V gene. The V and J ends lost 1 base and 2 bases respectively, with 18 bases between them. Study-wide results and limits: CMV-specific TCR beta clonotypes restricted by HLA-C dominated the ex vivo response.

In TCRdb, the reads were re-called with MiXCR into one record per CDR3 protein. Of about 180,000 distinct CDR3 sequences listed, 13% to 15% are singletons. On this clonotype itself: The antigen remains unidentified.

This sequence originates from a human donor in good health (CMV status not recorded). Some clones in this sample may be carry-over from other donors' samples. The gene calls are TRBV5-6 and TRBJ2-5, with D maybe TRBD2 (5 bases). Sequenced material: PBMCs. The CDR3 region is CASSLLVDWGEQETQYF. The DNA for the CDR3 is TGTGCCAGCAGCTTGCTCGTAGATTGGGGAGAACAAGAGACCCAGTACTTC.